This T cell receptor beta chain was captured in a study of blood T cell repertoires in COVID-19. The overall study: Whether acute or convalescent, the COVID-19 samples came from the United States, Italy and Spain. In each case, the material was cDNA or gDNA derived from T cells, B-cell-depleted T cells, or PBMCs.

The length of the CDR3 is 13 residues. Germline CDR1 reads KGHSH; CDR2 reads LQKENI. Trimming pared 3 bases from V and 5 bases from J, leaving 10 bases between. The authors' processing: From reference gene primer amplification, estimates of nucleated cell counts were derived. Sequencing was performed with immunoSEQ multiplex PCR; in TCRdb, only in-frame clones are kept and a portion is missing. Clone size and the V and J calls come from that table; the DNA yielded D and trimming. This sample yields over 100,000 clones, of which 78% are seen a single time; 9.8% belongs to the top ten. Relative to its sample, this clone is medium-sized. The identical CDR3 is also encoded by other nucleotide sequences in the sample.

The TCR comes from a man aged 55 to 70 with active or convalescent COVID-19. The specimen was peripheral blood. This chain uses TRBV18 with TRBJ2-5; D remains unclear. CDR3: CASSPGAGETQYF. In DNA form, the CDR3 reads TGTGCCAGCTCACCCGGAGCTGGGGAGACCCAGTACTTC.